Listed below are T cell receptor beta chains from one sample, sequenced in a study of vaccination and CD4 T cells after COVID-19. Their recognized antigens are unknown. TCRdb called the PCR reads again in MiXCR, with one record for every CDR3 protein. This table holds more than 9,000 distinct CDR3 sequences, less than 70% found once. The sequencing input was CD4+ T cells from blood, cultured in vitro. The receptors were gathered from a human donor who had recovered from COVID-19. Each CDR3 is given with its conserved first and last residue. The D gene is left open where the match is weak. Rows may omit the clone size; those that give it use once, few, many or a size class.

D gene,J gene,clone size,V gene,CDR3 DNA,CDR3 protein
NA,TRBJ1-2,NA,TRBV29-1,TGCAGCGTTGACCTCTTTAACTATGGCTACACCTTC,CSVDLFNYGYTF
TRBD1,TRBJ1-5,NA,TRBV7-2,TGTGCCAGCAGCTACTACGGACAGGGGGCCAATCAGCCCCAGCATTTT,CASSYYGQGANQPQHF
TRBD1,TRBJ1-1,NA,TRBV19,TGTGCCAGTAGGCCGAGGGGGCGGGACACTGAAGCTTTCTTT,CASRPRGRDTEAFF
TRBD1,TRBJ1-5,few,TRBV20-1,TGCAGTGCTGGGACAGGGGGCAATCAGCCCCAGCATTTT,CSAGTGGNQPQHF
NA,TRBJ1-3,NA,TRBV7-9,TGTGCCAGCAGCTTAGCGCTGGGGAGGAGCTCTGGAAACACCATATATTTT,CASSLALGRSSGNTIYF
NA,TRBJ2-1,NA,TRBV7-6,TGTGCCAGCAGCTCCCCATACACCAATGAGCAGTTCTTC,CASSSPYTNEQFF
TRBD2,TRBJ2-3,NA,TRBV28,TGTGCCAGCAGTTTTAGGGGGACTAGCCTCAGCACAGATACGCAGTATTTT,CASSFRGTSLSTDTQYF
TRBD2,TRBJ2-2,NA,TRBV6-1,TGTGCCAGCAGACTGGGACTAGCGGGAATAGGCACCGGGGAGCTGTTTTTT,CASRLGLAGIGTGELFF
NA,TRBJ2-3,NA,TRBV7-2,TGTGCCAGCAGCTTAGCGGGGGGAGATACGCAGTATTTT,CASSLAGGDTQYF
NA,TRBJ1-6,NA,TRBV25-1,TGTGCCAGCAGTGAAAGGGAGACCCGTGGTTCACCCCTCCACTTT,CASSERETRGSPLHF
NA,TRBJ2-2,few,TRBV20-1,TGCAGTGCTAGAGATCTGAGGGGGAACACCGGGGAGCTGTTTTTT,CSARDLRGNTGELFF
NA,TRBJ1-2,few,TRBV11-2,TGTGCCAGCACCACCAAGGCAGGAGGCTATGGCTACACCTTC,CASTTKAGGYGYTF
NA,TRBJ1-6,NA,TRBV7-9,TGTGCCAGCAGCTTGGTAGTGCCGGGGGATTCACCCCTCCACTTT,CASSLVVPGDSPLHF
NA,TRBJ1-5,few,TRBV10-3,TGTGCCATCAGTGAAGCTATAACAGCTTGGAGCAATCAGCCCCAGCATTTT,CAISEAITAWSNQPQHF
NA,TRBJ1-2,NA,TRBV6-4,TGTGCCAGCAAGGTTGGGACCGATGGCTACACCTTC,CASKVGTDGYTF
TRBD1,TRBJ2-7,once,TRBV7-2,TGTGCCAGCAGCCGCATGGGACAGGGAATTTACGAGCAGTACTTC,CASSRMGQGIYEQYF
NA,TRBJ1-5,NA,TRBV19,TGTGCCAGTACGGGGGGCAATCAGCCCCAGCATTTT,CASTGGNQPQHF